This TCR beta chain is drawn from a study of Ad26.COV2.S vaccination and SARS-CoV-2 variants. Findings and limits, study-wide: Recipients of vaccine and of placebo showed similar breadth of their non-spike TCR repertoires. From the TCR breadth and depth analyses, total T cell responses may have been underestimated.

Trimming took 4 bases from V and 9 from J; bases not matched to a gene: 12. Germline CDR1 is LNHDA and CDR2 is SQIVND (reference sequence). CDR3 length: 16 residues. As to this clone: Its antigen is unidentified.

Treatment indicated: some 19 received Ad26.COV2.S at low or high dose, single or two shots; 5 received placebo; per-sample allocation not given. Day 63 following the first vaccine or placebo injection was when the samples were taken. It was Wuhan-strain SARS-CoV-2 spike that the Ad26 vaccine vector expressed. Data came from immunoSEQ multiplex PCR; TCRdb stores just in-frame clones and leaves some out. The data contain around 300,000 clones, roughly 90% of them seen just once; the ten biggest clones take up around 6.1%. The starting material was peripheral blood, obtained in a trial of Ad26.COV2.S vaccine versus placebo. V gene TRBV19 combines with J gene TRBJ2-2; 9 bases agree with TRBD1. The clonotype was recovered from a person aged 18-60 years who received the Ad26.COV2.S COVID-19 vaccine or a placebo. The CDR3 spells CASSKIKDRGTRELFF. The CDR3 region has the DNA TGTGCCAGTAGTAAAATAAAGGACAGGGGAACGAGGGAGCTGTTTTTT.